The 22 T cell receptor beta chains in this list originate from one sample, sequenced in a study of metastatic and nonmetastatic thyroid tumors. MiXCR was used by TCRdb to re-call the PCR reads. The top ten clones hold just over 20% of a sample with some 15,000 clones, approximately 20% of them seen once. Thyroid surgery was performed in patients who had received no treatment beforehand. Sequencing input: adjacent normal tissue. These TCRs come from a female donor with papillary thyroid cancer or a benign thyroid nodule (not recorded which). Some clones in this sample may be carry-over from other donors' samples.

This clone was seen only a few times. The chain carries TRBV7-8 and TRBJ1-2; D gene uncertain. This CDR3 is 14 amino acids long. V lost 0 bases and J lost 0, with 5 bases in between. Germline loops: CDR1 SGHVS, CDR2 FQNEAQ. CDR3 protein: CASSLADSNYGYTF. CDR3 coding DNA: TGTGCCAGCAGCTTAGCGGATTCTAACTATGGCTACACCTTC.

This chain uses TRBV7-8 with TRBJ1-2, with 8 positions matching TRBD1. J was trimmed by 8 bases and V by 5 bases; bases with no gene match: 13. The germline V gene encodes CDR1 SGHVS and CDR2 FQNEAQ. This CDR3 has 15 residues. For the CDR3, the DNA is TGTGCCAGCAGCCCAAGGACAGGGACAACTGACGGCTACACCTTC. This translates into CASSPRTGTTDGYTF. The entire variable domain, with the rest obtained from reference TRBV7-8 and TRBJ1-2, is as follows: GAGVSQSPRYKVAKRGQDVALRCDPISGHVSLFWYQQALGQGPEFLTYFQNEAQLDKSGLPSDRFFAERPEGSVSTLKIQRTQQEDSAVYLCASSPRTGTTDGYTFGSGTRLTVV.

This clone was seen just once. This chain joins TRBV5-6 and TRBJ1-2, with 7 bases matching TRBD1. Germline assignment: CDR1 SGHDT and CDR2 YYEEEE. The V segment lost 3 bases and the J segment 2 bases; nucleotides outside the gene matches: 7. The CDR3 runs 15 residues. The CDR3 reads CASSSLTGENYGYTF. In DNA form, the CDR3 reads TGTGCCAGCAGCTCGCTTACAGGGGAGAACTATGGCTACACCTTC.

V gene TRBV5-1 combines with J gene TRBJ2-3; the D gene is possibly TRBD1 (6 bases). CDR3 length: 14 amino acids. The V end was cut by 5 bases, the J end by 1 base, with 11 bases between. Germline lookup yields CDR1 SGHRS and CDR2 YFSETQ. The CDR3, as DNA: TGCGCCAGCAGTAGACAGGAGGGCACAGATACGCAGTATTTT. This encodes CASSRQEGTDTQYF.

There are many counts of this clone. The V and J genes are TRBV6-5 and TRBJ1-1; D ambiguous. Germline V lookup: CDR1 MNHEY, CDR2 SVGAGI. CDR3 length equals 11 residues. V lost 4 bases and J 7 bases, leaving 7 bases between the germline ends. This CDR3 reads CASSSGVEAFF. In DNA form, the CDR3 reads TGTGCCAGCAGTTCTGGGGTTGAAGCTTTCTTT.

The chain combines TRBV24-1 with TRBJ2-3; perhaps TRBD1 as D (6 bases). CDR3 length: 15 amino acids. Looked up from germline, CDR1 is KGHDR and CDR2 is SFDVKD. Trimming took 5 bases from V and 2 from J, leaving 13 bases between them. The CDR3 bases are TGTGCCACCAGTGCCCGGACGGGACACACAGATACGCAGTATTTT. Translating gives CATSARTGHTDTQYF.

This chain joins TRBV2 and TRBJ2-3, with D uncertain. Germline CDR1 reads SNHLY; CDR2 reads FYNNEI. The CDR3 sequence is 15 residues long. The V gene lost 3 bases and the J gene lost 2 bases, with 12 bases spanning the gap. The CDR3 loop reads CASSDSPNPTDTQYF. CDR3 bases: TGTGCCAGCAGTGATTCGCCCAACCCCACAGATACGCAGTATTTT.

Within the sample, this clone is medium-sized. It may be a read error: a sequence one base away is much more abundant. The J gene is TRBJ1-1, the V gene TRBV6-2 or TRBV6-3; D possibly corresponds to TRBD1 (5 bases). CDR3 length equals 15 residues. V was cut by 5 bases and J by 4 bases, with 17 bases left in between. The germline CDR1 and CDR2 sequences are MNHEY and SVGEGT. CDR3 in amino acids: CASSRALTGGTEAFF. CDR3 nucleotide sequence: TGTGCCAGCAGTAGGGCCCTCACGGGGGGCACTGAAGCTTTCTTT.

This clone has a handful of counts. This chain joins TRBV28 and TRBJ1-2; D may be TRBD1 (5 bases). The ends were cut back, 0 bases at V and 7 bases at J, with 12 bases in the middle. CDR1 MDHEN and CDR2 SYDVKM come from the germline V gene. This CDR3 has 14 amino acids. CDR3 nucleotide sequence: TGTGCCAGCAGTTTATGGGGGGGGGGGGGTGGCTACACCTTC. As protein: CASSLWGGGGGYTF.

This clone occurred a few times. The sample carries other DNA sequences with the same CDR3. The rearrangement uses TRBV27 and TRBJ2-7; 9 bases fit TRBD2. The CDR3 extends over 17 amino acids. The germline V gene has CDR1 MNHEY and CDR2 SMNVEV (reference sequence). The V gene end was trimmed by 4 bases and the J gene end by 3 bases; junction bases not matched to a gene: 13. In DNA form, the CDR3 reads TGTGCCAGCAGTTATCTTGGGGGACTAGCTGATTTCTACGAGCAGTACTTC. This codes for CASSYLGGLADFYEQYF.

CDR3: CASSLYPDLEAGELFF. CDR3 nucleotides: TGTGCCAGCAGCTTATACCCCGACTTGGAGGCCGGGGAGCTGTTTTTT. The V call is TRBV14, the J call TRBJ2-2; tentatively, D is TRBD2 (5 bases). The CDR3 sequence is 16 residues long. V was cut by 5 bases and J by 6 bases, with 19 bases left in between. Per the germline V gene, CDR1 is SGHDN and CDR2 is FVKESK. Full variable domain (missing parts from reference TRBV14 and TRBJ2-2): EAGVTQFPSHSVIEKGQTVTLRCDPISGHDNLYWYRRVMGKEIKFLLHFVKESKQDESGMPNNRFLAERTGGTYSTLKVQPAELEDSGVYFCASSLYPDLEAGELFFGEGSRLTVL.

The chain is built from TRBV10-3 and TRBJ2-7; TRBD1 matches at 9 bases. The CDR3 spans 14 residues. The germline V gene encodes CDR1 ENHRY and CDR2 SYGVKD. Trimming at V came to 11 bases and at J to 2 bases, leaving 10 bases not matched to a gene. The DNA for the CDR3 is TGTGCCGCCGCTTCCGGGACAGGGACCTACGAGCAGTACTTC. Protein: CAAASGTGTYEQYF.

Only a few counts were recorded for this clone. The chain uses TRBV4-2 and TRBJ2-2, with TRBD2 identical over 9 bases. V gave up 0 bases and J gave up 5 bases; unmatched junction bases: 10. The CDR3 length is 18 residues. Germline CDR1 LGHNA, CDR2 YNFKEQ. The CDR3 loop reads CASSQDRRAGGGTGELFF. The CDR3 DNA is TGTGCCAGCAGCCAAGATCGTAGAGCGGGAGGCGGGACCGGGGAGCTGTTTTTT.

The V call is TRBV20-1, the J call TRBJ2-2, with unresolved D. The CDR3 runs 14 residues. V lost 0 bases, J lost 0 bases, and 5 bases lay in between. In germline, CDR1 is DFQATT, CDR2 SNEGSKA (reference sequence). This CDR3 reads CSARELTNTGELFF. CDR3 coding DNA: TGCAGTGCTAGAGAACTTACGAACACCGGGGAGCTGTTTTTT.

This clone showed up many times. The rearrangement uses TRBV11-3 and TRBJ2-1; D remains unclear. V lost 5 bases and J lost 0, with 11 bases in between. The CDR3 has 15 amino acids. Germline V gives CDR1 SGHNT, CDR2 YENEEA. CDR3 sequence: CASSPRFGSYNEQFF. CDR3 DNA sequence: TGTGCCAGCAGCCCCCGGTTTGGCTCCTACAATGAGCAGTTCTTC.

This clone was detected only a few times. The chain couples TRBV20-1 to TRBJ2-7; 7 bases are shared with TRBD1. The CDR3 is made up of 12 amino acids. V lost 7 bases, J lost 3 bases, and 6 bases stayed unmatched. The V gene's germline CDR1 is DFQATT and CDR2 SNEGSKA (reference sequence). The CDR3 coding sequence is TGCAGTGGAACGGGACAGCGCTACGAGCAGTACTTC. This translates into CSGTGQRYEQYF.

This clone is a singleton in its sample. The chain combines TRBV5-1 with TRBJ1-3; no definite D call. The V gene's germline CDR1 is SGHRS and CDR2 YFSETQ. The CDR3 totals 14 residues. The ends were cut back, 2 bases at V and 0 bases at J, with 6 bases in the middle. In nucleotides, the CDR3 is TGCGCCAGCAGCTTATCGAGCTCTGGAAACACCATATATTTT. Amino acid sequence: CASSLSSSGNTIYF.

This clone has more than one count but fewer than ten. This rearrangement joins TRBV10-3 to TRBJ1-1, with D possibly matching TRBD1 (5 bases). The ends were cut back, 8 bases at V and 1 base at J, with 5 bases in the middle. Germline V lookup: CDR1 ENHRY, CDR2 SYGVKD. This CDR3 has 11 amino acids. For the CDR3, the DNA is TGTGCCATCGGACAGAACACTGAAGCTTTCTTT. Encoded protein: CAIGQNTEAFF.

This clone was seen a few times. At one end, the junction sequence differs from germline, possibly due to a read error. The same CDR3 also results from other DNA sequences found in this sample. The V and J genes are TRBV12-3 or TRBV12-4 and TRBJ2-6, with 10 bases fitting TRBD2. The CDR3 contains 18 residues. The CDR3 sequence: CASSPLAGADSGANVLTF. CDR3 sequence (DNA): TGTGCCAGCAGTCCCCTAGCGGGGGCCGACTCTGGGGCCAACGTCCTTACTTTC.

This chain connects TRBV28 to TRBJ2-7; D gene uncertain. Germline V gene sequence: CDR1 MDHEN, CDR2 SYDVKM. This CDR3 spans 12 amino acids. V dropped 2 bases and J dropped 4 bases, with 6 bases sitting between them. CDR3 in DNA: TGTGCCAGCAGTTTACTGGAGTACGAGCAGTACTTC. The encoded protein is CASSLLEYEQYF.

This clone was recorded a few times. The chain has TRBV27 and TRBJ2-7; 11 nucleotides line up with TRBD1. CDR1 is MNHEY, CDR2 SMNVEV, per germline (reference sequence). V lost 4 bases to trimming and J lost 3 bases; unmatched junction nucleotides: 5. This CDR3 has 15 residues. The CDR3 DNA reads as TGTGCCAGCAGTTCTTCCGGGACAGGGGGCTACGAGCAGTACTTC. Translating it yields CASSSSGTGGYEQYF.

This clone was picked up a small number of times. The chain links TRBV11-1 to TRBJ1-1; TRBD1 matches 8 bases. Germline loops: CDR1 SGHAT, CDR2 FQDESV (reference sequence). This CDR3 contains 14 residues. V trimming: 7 bases; J trimming: 1 base; junction bases outside the gene matches: 5. CDR3 region: CASTRTGRNTEAFF. Written as DNA, the CDR3 is TGTGCCAGCACCCGGACAGGGCGGAACACTGAAGCTTTCTTT.